A selection of T cell receptor beta chains follows, all from one sample in a study of blood T cell repertoires in COVID-19. Only in-frame clones appear in the TCRdb table, and some are missing; sequencing was by immunoSEQ multiplex PCR. The sample holds some 66,000 clones; approximately 91% are singletons and the top ten take about 7.3%. Sequenced: peripheral blood. These receptors all come from a human donor in a cohort sampled during active COVID-19. Each CDR3 is given with its conserved first and last residue. The D gene is left open where the match is weak. Not all rows give a size; the values are once, few, many and, for expanded clones, a class.

V gene,clone size,J gene,D gene,CDR3 protein,CDR3 DNA
TRBV6-5,-,TRBJ2-3,-,CASSRGPGDTQYF,TGTGCCAGCAGTCGTGGGCCGGGGGATACGCAGTATTTT
TRBV19,-,TRBJ1-4,-,CASRRVGNEKLFF,TGTGCCAGTAGGCGGGTCGGTAATGAAAAACTGTTTTTT
TRBV9,-,TRBJ1-6,-,CASSAETGLVDSPLHF,TGTGCCAGCAGCGCAGAAACAGGGTTGGTTGATTCACCCCTCCACTTT
TRBV19,-,TRBJ1-4,-,CASTLEGNLNEGKLFF,TGTGCCAGTACCCTAGAAGGTAATCTCAATGAAGGAAAACTGTTTTTT
TRBV3-1/TRBV3-2,-,TRBJ2-5,TRBD1,CASSRDRGQETQYF,TGTGCCAGCAGCCGGGACAGGGGGCAAGAGACCCAGTACTTC
TRBV30,-,TRBJ2-3,TRBD2,CAWSGTSGSTDTQYF,TGTGCCTGGAGTGGGACTAGCGGGAGCACAGATACGCAGTATTTT
TRBV5-1,-,TRBJ2-5,TRBD2,CASSLVQGLAVQETQYF,TGCGCCAGCAGCTTGGTTCAAGGACTAGCGGTTCAAGAGACCCAGTACTTC
TRBV7-3,once,TRBJ1-6,-,CASSPGEEPNSPLHF,TGTGCCAGCAGCCCCGGGGAGGAGCCTAATTCACCCCTCCACTTT
TRBV28,once,TRBJ2-1,-,CASRHSRQAGDNEQFF,TGTGCCAGCAGACACTCTAGACAGGCCGGCGACAATGAGCAGTTCTTC
TRBV4-1,-,TRBJ2-5,TRBD2,CASSQGMTSGGRETQYF,TGCGCCAGCAGCCAAGGGATGACTAGCGGGGGGAGGGAGACCCAGTACTTC
TRBV19,once,TRBJ1-2,TRBD1,CASSIMAGGYYYGYTF,TGTGCCAGTAGTATTATGGCAGGGGGATATTACTATGGCTACACCTTC
TRBV6-2/TRBV6-3,-,TRBJ2-1,TRBD2,CASSYERGYNEQFF,TGTGCCAGCAGTTACGAGCGGGGCTACAATGAGCAGTTCTTC
TRBV11-2,-,TRBJ2-3,TRBD2,CASSPTELAGGSADTQYF,TGTGCCAGCAGCCCGACAGAACTAGCGGGAGGTTCGGCAGATACGCAGTATTTT
TRBV7-6,-,TRBJ2-3,TRBD2,CASSLLPPFSGTTDTQYF,TGTGCCAGCAGCTTATTACCCCCCTTTAGCGGGACCACAGATACGCAGTATTTT
TRBV2,-,TRBJ1-6,-,CASSEGGHGNSPLHF,TGTGCCAGCAGTGAGGGGGGGCACGGGAATTCACCCCTCCACTTT
TRBV11-2,-,TRBJ2-2,-,CASSPGATRGELFF,TGTGCCAGCAGCCCAGGGGCTACCAGGGGGGAGCTGTTTTTT
TRBV6-4,-,TRBJ2-7,-,CASSDGFRDTVEQYF,TGTGCCAGCAGTGACGGGTTCCGGGATACGGTCGAGCAGTACTTC
TRBV30,-,TRBJ2-4,-,CAWSVPGLDIQYF,TGTGCCTGGAGTGTACCGGGTCTGGACATTCAGTACTTC
TRBV2,-,TRBJ1-4,-,CASSYTGTPEKLFF,TGTGCCAGCAGTTACACCGGGACACCAGAAAAACTGTTTTTT
TRBV7-2,-,TRBJ2-1,-,CASSLAAGNNEQFF,TGTGCCAGCAGCTTAGCGGCAGGGAACAATGAGCAGTTCTTC
TRBV9,-,TRBJ2-1,TRBD2,CASSSSRSSGWNSYNEQFF,TGTGCCAGCAGCTCAAGTAGGTCTAGCGGATGGAACTCCTACAATGAGCAGTTCTTC
TRBV19,-,TRBJ2-7,TRBD2,CASGLAGEGEPYEQYF,TGTGCCAGTGGACTAGCGGGAGAAGGGGAGCCCTACGAGCAGTACTTC
TRBV29-1,-,TRBJ2-3,TRBD2,CSVKFGGATDTQYF,TGCAGCGTAAAATTCGGGGGGGCCACAGATACGCAGTATTTT
TRBV7-2,-,TRBJ2-3,TRBD2,CASSLSPSGRDSDTQYF,TGTGCCAGCAGCTTAAGCCCTAGCGGGAGGGATTCAGATACGCAGTATTTT
TRBV7-9,-,TRBJ2-1,TRBD2,CASSQGLAASYNEQFF,TGTGCCAGCAGCCAAGGACTAGCGGCTTCCTACAATGAGCAGTTCTTC
TRBV6-2/TRBV6-3,few,TRBJ2-5,-,CASSYRGTVQETQYF,TGTGCCAGCAGTTACCGGGGGACAGTTCAAGAGACCCAGTACTTC
TRBV6-2/TRBV6-3,-,TRBJ2-1,TRBD2,CASSHREGIRNEQFF,TGTGCCAGCAGTCACCGGGAGGGTATAAGAAATGAGCAGTTCTTC
TRBV5-1,-,TRBJ2-7,TRBD1,CASSLATGPYEQYF,TGCGCCAGCAGCTTGGCGACAGGGCCCTACGAGCAGTACTTC
TRBV19,-,TRBJ2-5,-,CASSPRVREGQYF,TGTGCCAGTAGTCCCCGGGTTCGAGAGGGCCAGTACTTC
TRBV6-2/TRBV6-3,-,TRBJ2-6,-,CASTPGVGANVLTF,TGTGCCAGCACCCCAGGGGTAGGGGCCAACGTCCTGACTTTC
TRBV11-2,once,TRBJ1-1,-,CASSLDLSSEAFF,TGTGCCAGCAGCTTAGATCTTAGCAGTGAAGCTTTCTTT
TRBV7-7,-,TRBJ2-1,TRBD1,CASSATLDRGTYNEQFF,TGTGCTAGCAGCGCGACATTGGACAGGGGAACCTACAATGAGCAGTTCTTC
TRBV11-3,-,TRBJ2-2,-,CASSPITGELFF,TGTGCCAGCAGCCCAATCACCGGGGAGCTGTTTTTT
TRBV5-8,-,TRBJ2-1,-,CASRKTTAYNEQFF,TGTGCCAGCAGAAAGACGACAGCCTACAATGAGCAGTTCTTC
TRBV28,-,TRBJ1-1,-,CASATALNTEAFF,TGTGCCAGCGCGACAGCGCTGAACACTGAAGCTTTCTTT
TRBV7-3,once,TRBJ2-3,TRBD2,CASSLRAGGLDTQYF,TGTGCCAGCAGCTTAAGAGCGGGAGGCTTAGATACGCAGTATTTT
TRBV5-1,once,TRBJ2-4,-,CASSLMDQGKNIQYF,TGCGCCAGCAGCTTGATGGATCAGGGCAAAAACATTCAGTACTTC
TRBV28,once,TRBJ2-1,TRBD2,CASRIAGPSYNEQFF,TGTGCCAGCCGAATAGCGGGGCCCTCCTACAATGAGCAGTTCTTC
TRBV18,-,TRBJ1-1,-,CASSPTLGGIGDTEAFF,TGTGCCAGCTCACCAACCCTAGGGGGTATCGGGGACACTGAAGCTTTCTTT
TRBV19,once,TRBJ2-7,TRBD2,CASSSLAGLYEQYF,TGTGCCAGTAGTTCCCTAGCGGGACTCTACGAGCAGTACTTC
TRBV28,-,TRBJ2-7,TRBD1,CASSGFRTGSYYEQYF,TGTGCCAGCAGTGGGTTTAGGACAGGGAGCTACTACGAGCAGTACTTC
TRBV4-1,-,TRBJ2-3,TRBD2,CASSQDRTSGGAGTDTQYF,TGCGCCAGCAGCCAAGATCGGACTAGCGGGGGGGCAGGTACAGATACGCAGTATTTT
TRBV4-1,-,TRBJ2-1,TRBD2,CASSQEGEGRAHEQFF,TGCGCCAGCAGCCAAGAGGGTGAGGGGAGGGCCCACGAGCAGTTCTTC
TRBV18,-,TRBJ1-1,-,CASSPEGNTEAFF,TGTGCCAGCTCACCCGAGGGGAACACTGAAGCTTTCTTT
TRBV12-5,once,TRBJ1-1,-,CASGLAPTAVDNTEAFF,TGTGCTAGTGGTTTGGCTCCGACGGCGGTTGACAACACTGAAGCTTTCTTT
TRBV7-2,-,TRBJ2-7,-,CASSSLSGGGQYF,TGTGCCAGCAGCTCCCTTAGCGGAGGTGGGCAGTACTTC
TRBV5-1,-,TRBJ2-7,TRBD1,CASSFLRTGVDEQYF,TGCGCCAGCAGCTTCCTCCGGACAGGGGTGGACGAGCAGTACTTC
TRBV5-4,-,TRBJ2-5,TRBD1,CASSLGTGGTLSETQYF,TGTGCCAGCAGCCTAGGGACAGGGGGCACTCTTTCAGAGACCCAGTACTTC
TRBV19,-,TRBJ2-4,TRBD2,CASSVTSGNIQYF,TGTGCCAGTAGTGTGACTAGCGGAAACATTCAGTACTTC
TRBV3-1/TRBV3-2,-,TRBJ2-7,TRBD1,CASSQPGQGRYEQYF,TGTGCCAGCAGCCAACCGGGACAGGGTCGCTACGAGCAGTACTTC
TRBV7-9,-,TRBJ1-3,-,CASSPTRVVSGNTIYF,TGTGCCAGCAGCCCCACGAGGGTTGTATCTGGAAACACCATATATTTT